The clone carrying this T cell receptor (beta chain) was seen only once. This specimen comes from a study of OX40 agonist ivuxolimab in advanced cancers. The CDR3 contains 17 residues. CDR1 is LNHDA and CDR2 is SQIVND in the germline V gene (reference sequence). J was trimmed by 1 base and V by 3 bases; bases with no gene match: 9. Sequencing used immunoSEQ multiplex PCR; TCRdb keeps in-frame clones, though not all of them. The sample shows about 63,000 clones, approximately 91% of them seen only once. The rearrangement links TRBV19 to TRBJ2-3; the match to TRBD2 covers 8 bases. The receptor was derived from an adult with an advanced solid tumor such as melanoma, head and neck, liver or kidney cancer. Sequences were derived from CD4+ or CD8+ T cells sorted from blood, sampled in a trial of the OX40 agonist ivuxolimab. The CDR3 DNA is TGTGCCAGTAGTATTAGCGGGATCGGGATCGGCACAGATACGCAGTATTTT. It yields the protein CASSISGIGIGTDTQYF.